The 23 T cell receptor beta chains reported below all come from one sample, sequenced in a study of cytomegalovirus exposure and HLA in healthy donors. In the PCR, 60 Vbeta and 13 Jbeta primers were used. The repertoire was sequenced with immunoSEQ multiplex PCR; TCRdb's copy has only in-frame clones and lacks some. The sample records about 220,000 clones, about 75% being singletons. The sample taken for sequencing was PBMCs. These receptors came from a male donor in good health and CMV-seronegative.

The rearrangement links TRBV4-2 to TRBJ1-1; tentatively, D is TRBD1 (6 bases). The CDR3 is 15 amino acids. Germline V lookup: CDR1 LGHNA, CDR2 YNFKEQ. V was pared by 0 bases and J by 4 bases, with 12 bases between. CDR3: CASSQDFQGGTEAFF. As DNA, the CDR3 is TGTGCCAGCAGCCAAGATTTTCAAGGGGGCACTGAAGCTTTCTTT.

The chain is built from TRBV5-1 and TRBJ2-2, with TRBD2 as a possible D gene (5 bases). The CDR3 is 15 amino acids. The V end was cut by 4 bases, the J end by 0 bases, with 10 bases between. CDR1 and CDR2 (germline): SGHRS, YFSETQ. Here the CDR3 reads CASSRTFTNTGELFF. The CDR3 DNA is TGCGCCAGCAGCCGGACTTTCACGAACACCGGGGAGCTGTTTTTT. The variable domain in full, completed from reference TRBV5-1 and TRBJ2-2, reads KAGVTQTPRYLIKTRGQQVTLSCSPISGHRSVSWYQQTPGQGLQFLFEYFSETQRNKGNFPGRFSGRQFSNSRSEMNVSTLELGDSALYLCASSRTFTNTGELFFGEGSRLTVL.

The J gene is TRBJ1-1, the V gene TRBV2; D is unclear. The CDR3 runs 12 residues. V lost 6 bases and J 6 bases, leaving 11 bases between the germline ends. The germline gives CDR1 SNHLY, CDR2 FYNNEI. CDR3 in DNA: TGTGCCAGCAGCGGCGGTGACCCTGAAGCTTTCTTT. It specifies CASSGGDPEAFF.

The CDR3 DNA is TGTGCTAGTAAGGGGGGTCCAGACAGGGGGAACACTGAAGCTTTCTTT. Protein: CASKGGPDRGNTEAFF. J is TRBJ1-1 and V is TRBV12-5; 8 bases align to TRBD1. Trimming at V came to 8 bases and at J to 1 base, leaving 12 bases not matched to a gene. The CDR3 is 16 amino acids. The germline V gene has CDR1 LGHNT and CDR2 FRNRAP.

The V and J genes are TRBV5-1 and TRBJ1-1; D gene ambiguous. V lost 1 base and J lost 2, with 6 bases in between. The length of the CDR3 is 13 residues. Germline CDR1 and CDR2: SGHRS and YFSETQ. The CDR3 DNA reads TGCGCCAGCAGCTTGTTGGCCAACACTGAAGCTTTCTTT. Translated: CASSLLANTEAFF.

In this sample, this clone turned up a few times. This rearrangement joins TRBV5-6 to TRBJ2-3; D perhaps matches TRBD2 (5 bases). Germline V gene lookup returns CDR1 SGHDT and CDR2 YYEEEE. V was pared by 4 bases and J by 5 bases, with 20 bases between. This CDR3 is built from 16 residues. CDR3 in amino acids: CASSHRERLVGDTQYF. The DNA for the CDR3 is TGTGCCAGCAGCCACCGAGAGCGGTTGGTAGGAGATACGCAGTATTTT.

A word on this clone: One end of the junction varies from germline; a read error may be responsible. This CDR3 is also generated by other DNA sequences in the sample. The chain recombines TRBV29-1 with TRBJ2-4; 10 bases are shared with TRBD1. The CDR3 covers 15 residues. Germline CDR1 is SQVTM and CDR2 is ANQGSEA. The CDR3 sequence: CSVLRQGADGNIQYF. Here the CDR3 DNA reads TGCAGCGTCCTCCGACAGGGGGCTGATGGAAACATCCAGTACTTC.

This clone was found once. The J gene is TRBJ2-1, the V gene TRBV2, with TRBD1 matching over 9 bases. Losses at the gene ends were 0 bases for V and 6 bases for J; bases not matched to a gene: 9. The CDR3 length is 17 residues. Germline CDR1 SNHLY, CDR2 FYNNEI. CDR3 coding DNA: TGTGCCAGCAGTGAAGCCATTAGGGACAGGGTGGTCAATGAGCAGTTCTTC. This codes for CASSEAIRDRVVNEQFF.

This chain links TRBV11-2 with TRBJ1-1; 9 bases line up with TRBD1. Germline V lookup: CDR1 SGHAT, CDR2 FQNNGV. V lost 3 bases to trimming and J lost 1 base; unmatched junction nucleotides: 0. The CDR3 loop spans 14 amino acids. The CDR3 DNA is TGTGCCAGCAGCTTGACAGGGGGGAACACTGAAGCTTTCTTT. Protein product: CASSLTGGNTEAFF.

The chain is built from TRBV28 and TRBJ2-1, with 9 bases lining up with TRBD2. The CDR3 covers 14 residues. Germline V CDR1 and CDR2: MDHEN, SYDVKM. The trim removed 3 bases at V and 9 bases at J, leaving 6 bases unmatched. CDR3 coding DNA: TGTGCCAGCAGTTTTCTAGCGGGAACCGCTGAGCAGTTCTTC. Residues: CASSFLAGTAEQFF.

The V call is TRBV29-1, the J call TRBJ2-7, with 7 bases lining up with TRBD1. CDR3 size: 14 residues. Germline CDR1 is SQVTM and CDR2 is ANQGSEA. With V trimmed by 4 bases and J by 7 bases, 13 bases remained unmatched. The CDR3 loop reads CSVAPGTAFREQYF. The CDR3 coding sequence is TGCAGCGTTGCACCCGGGACAGCATTTCGAGAGCAGTACTTC.

The CDR3 bases are TGTGCCAGCAGCTGGGGACAGGGAATAACCGGGGAGCTGTTTTTT. Protein product: CASSWGQGITGELFF. The J gene is TRBJ2-2, the V gene TRBV5-4, with 9 bases that match TRBD1. The length of the CDR3 is 15 residues. Trimming cost V 3 bases and J 5 bases; bases outside gene matches: 5. Germline-derived CDR1 and CDR2 are SGHNT and YYREEE (reference sequence).

The V gene is TRBV5-1, the J gene TRBJ2-2; the D gene is possibly TRBD1 (6 bases). Trimming took 6 bases from V and 4 from J, leaving 16 bases between them. The CDR3 covers 15 residues. Germline V gene sequence: CDR1 SGHRS, CDR2 YFSETQ. In DNA form, the CDR3 reads TGCGCCAGCACCAAAGGGGGAACGGGCACCGGGGAGCTGTTTTTT. The encoded protein is CASTKGGTGTGELFF.

This clone was counted between two and nine times. The gene calls are TRBV19 and TRBJ2-3; 8 bases line up with TRBD1. CDR3 size: 17 residues. Germline CDR1 and CDR2: LNHDA and SQIVND (reference sequence). V dropped 6 bases and J dropped 2; count of bases not matched to a gene: 13. The CDR3, as DNA: TGTGCCAGTAGCCGAAGGCCAGGGACAGGCTTCACAGATACGCAGTATTTT. Amino acids: CASSRRPGTGFTDTQYF.

This chain connects TRBV29-1 to TRBJ2-7, with 12 bases aligning to TRBD1. Per germline, CDR1 SQVTM and CDR2 ANQGSEA. The CDR3 loop spans 13 amino acids. V gave up 6 bases and J gave up 6 bases; unmatched junction bases: 6. The CDR3 sequence is CSVAGTGGREQYF. The CDR3 DNA reads TGCAGCGTCGCAGGGACAGGGGGCCGCGAGCAGTACTTC.

The chain recombines TRBV4-1 with TRBJ1-1; 9 bases map to TRBD1. In germline, CDR1 is MGHRA, CDR2 YSYEKL. V gave up 5 bases and J gave up 1 base; unmatched junction bases: 5. The CDR3 is made up of 15 amino acids. The CDR3 protein is CASSGGQGSNTEAFF. The CDR3 DNA sequence: TGCGCCAGCAGCGGTGGACAGGGGTCGAACACTGAAGCTTTCTTT.

Concerning this clone: One end of the junction fails to match germline, which may point to a read error. The chain joins TRBV29-1 to TRBJ1-1; 7 bases are shared with TRBD1. The CDR3 spans 13 residues. Germline V CDR1 and CDR2: SQVTM, ANQGSEA. The CDR3 sequence is CSVGGQPNTEAFF. The CDR3 nucleotides read TGCAGTGTTGGGGGACAGCCCAACACTGAAGCTTTCTTT.

In this sample, this clone turned up many times. V usage is TRBV5-8 and J usage is TRBJ2-1; D possibly corresponds to TRBD2 (6 bases). V was clipped by 4 bases and J by 3 bases, with 23 bases between them. CDR3 length: 18 amino acids. Per germline, CDR1 SGHTS and CDR2 YDEGEE. The CDR3 DNA follows: TGTGCCAGCAGCCCCACTGCTGGAGGGCCAAAAAACTACAATGAGCAGTTCTTC. Its translation: CASSPTAGGPKNYNEQFF.

The chain recombines TRBV6-1 with TRBJ1-5; tentatively, D is TRBD1 (6 bases). The CDR3 contains 15 residues. Trimming pared 5 bases from V and 1 base from J, leaving 12 bases between. Germline V CDR1 and CDR2: MNHNS, SASEGT. The CDR3 region is CASSSLGGSNQPQHF. In nucleotides, the CDR3 is TGTGCCAGCAGTTCTTTAGGGGGAAGCAATCAGCCCCAGCATTTT.

The CDR3 nucleotides read TGTGCCAGCAGCTACGGGGATAACTATGGCTACACCTTC. It translates to CASSYGDNYGYTF. This chain links TRBV5-6 with TRBJ1-2, with D uncertain. V was pared by 3 bases and J by 1 base, with 7 bases between. From germline, CDR1 is SGHDT and CDR2 YYEEEE. This CDR3 comprises 13 residues.

V usage is TRBV30 and J usage is TRBJ2-5; D remains ambiguous. The J call may be wrong; the DNA end is better matched by TRBJ2-7. CDR3 length equals 11 residues. The germline V gene encodes CDR1 GTSNPN and CDR2 SVGIG (reference sequence). CDR3 bases: TGTGCCTGGAGTGCGGACTACGAGCAGTACTTC. Translated: CAWSADYEQYF.

This clone was seen a few times. J is TRBJ2-7 and V is TRBV6-4, with D possibly matching TRBD2 (5 bases). Between the trimmed V and J ends, which lost 2 bases and 4 bases, there was a span of 9 bases. CDR1 and CDR2 (germline): MRHNA, SNTAGT. The CDR3 length is 13 residues. CDR3 sequence reads: CASSDGPGYEQYF. In DNA, the CDR3 is TGTGCCAGCAGTGACGGCCCGGGATACGAGCAGTACTTC.

This clone was seen more than once but under ten times. V usage is TRBV11-1 and J usage is TRBJ1-2, with D tentatively TRBD1 (6 bases). CDR3 length equals 13 residues. Germline CDR1 reads SGHAT; CDR2 reads FQDESV (reference sequence). Trimming shortened V by 5 bases and J by 5 bases, and 12 bases separated the two germline ends. CDR3: CASSPAGAYGYTF. CDR3 DNA: TGTGCCAGCAGCCCCGCGGGGGCGTATGGCTACACCTTC.